These 21 T cell receptor beta chains were all obtained from the same sample, sequenced in a study of monozygotic twins with cystic fibrosis. Clones were sequenced by immunoSEQ multiplex PCR, and TCRdb holds only the in-frame ones, with some missing. The sample carries fewer than 30,000 clones, about nine tenths recorded once. The sample was blood. Receptors originate from a girl aged 2 to 10 with cystic fibrosis.

This chain connects TRBV5-6 to TRBJ2-1, with D perhaps TRBD1 or TRBD2 (5 bases each). V was pared by 2 bases and J by 6 bases, with 9 bases between. Germline V CDR1 and CDR2: SGHDT, YYEEEE. The CDR3 extends over 13 amino acids. The CDR3: CASSFEGSNEQFF. For the CDR3, the DNA is TGTGCCAGCAGCTTTGAGGGGTCCAATGAGCAGTTCTTC.

This clone is a singleton in its sample. DNA for the CDR3: TGTGCCAGCAGCCATTCGACTAGCGGGGGGTTCGAGCAGTACTTC. Protein product: CASSHSTSGGFEQYF. This sequence joins TRBV9 and TRBJ2-7; 13 bases map to TRBD2. CDR1 and CDR2 (germline): SGDLS, YYNGEE. CDR3 length: 15 residues. V gave up 4 bases and J gave up 6 bases; unmatched junction bases: 7.

J is TRBJ2-1 and V is TRBV7-3, with D perhaps matching TRBD1 or TRBD2 (6 bases each). The V and J ends lost 5 bases and 11 bases respectively, with 13 bases between them. Germline V gene data show CDR1 as SGHTA and CDR2 as FQGTGA. The CDR3 extends over 12 amino acids. CDR3 nucleotide sequence: TGTGCCAGCAGCCGAAAAGGGGGGAAGCAGTTCTTC. Translating it yields CASSRKGGKQFF.

V gene TRBV4-3 combines with J gene TRBJ2-2; no reliable D call. Trimming pared 3 bases from V and 2 bases from J, leaving 7 bases between. The V gene's germline CDR1 is LGHNA and CDR2 YSLEER. The CDR3 extends over 14 amino acids. The CDR3 sequence is CASSQLVNTGELFF. In nucleotides, the CDR3 is TGCGCCAGCAGCCAGCTGGTTAACACCGGGGAGCTGTTTTTT.

The CDR3 sequence is CASSLVMGPGEQYF. DNA for the CDR3: TGTGCCAGCAGTTTGGTAATGGGACCGGGGGAGCAGTACTTC. The chain has TRBV6-5 and TRBJ2-7; D might be TRBD1 or TRBD2, each matching 5 bases. The CDR3 is made up of 14 amino acids. Between the trimmed V and J ends, which lost 4 bases and 7 bases, there was a span of 17 bases. CDR1 and CDR2 from the germline V gene are MNHEY and SVGAGI.

V is TRBV27 and J is TRBJ2-7; 9 nucleotides align to TRBD1. This CDR3 contains 15 residues. J gave up 3 bases and V 3 bases, and 6 bases lay outside the gene matches. Germline assignment: CDR1 MNHEY and CDR2 SMNVEV (reference sequence). The CDR3 DNA reads as TGTGCCAGCAGTTTTTCCGGGACAGGGCGCTACGAGCAGTACTTC. The encoded protein is CASSFSGTGRYEQYF.

The V call is TRBV19, the J call TRBJ2-7; the D gene is possibly TRBD1 (6 bases). Germline V gene sequence: CDR1 LNHDA, CDR2 SQIVND (reference sequence). The CDR3 covers 14 residues. V was trimmed by 6 bases and J by 6 bases, leaving 18 bases between them. The CDR3 sequence is CASRNPGEGAEQYF. For the CDR3, the DNA is TGTGCCAGTAGAAACCCAGGGGAAGGGGCCGAGCAGTACTTC.

The J gene is TRBJ2-7, the V gene TRBV10-3; 7 nucleotides line up with TRBD2. There are 12 residues in the CDR3. After removal of 4 bases from V and 3 bases from J, the junction contained 0 bases not matched to a gene. Per germline, CDR1 ENHRY and CDR2 SYGVKD. The CDR3 DNA follows: TGTGCCATCAGTGGGACTAGCTACGAGCAGTACTTC. Translated: CAISGTSYEQYF.

The genes are TRBV6-5 and TRBJ1-1; 7 positions agree with TRBD1. After removal of 0 bases from V and 1 base from J, the junction contained 2 bases not matched to a gene. The CDR3 runs 15 residues. CDR1 and CDR2 from the germline V gene are MNHEY and SVGAGI. The chain's CDR3 is CASSYSKGANTEAFF. CDR3 coding DNA: TGTGCCAGCAGTTACTCGAAGGGGGCGAACACTGAAGCTTTCTTT.

This clone was picked up one time. The chain joins TRBV18 to TRBJ1-1; 8 bases map to TRBD1. Germline trimming cut 1 base from V and 0 bases from J; bases unmatched to any gene: 4. The CDR3 extends over 16 amino acids. Germline V gene lookup returns CDR1 KGHSH and CDR2 LQKENI. The DNA of the CDR3 is TGTGCCAGCTCACCACGGTCAGGGGGCGTGAACACTGAAGCTTTCTTT. It translates to CASSPRSGGVNTEAFF.

The chain couples TRBV7-2 to TRBJ2-3; TRBD2 agrees at 12 bases. The V gene's germline CDR1 is SGHTA and CDR2 FQGNSA. The length of the CDR3 is 19 residues. The V segment lost 1 base and the J segment 1 base; nucleotides outside the gene matches: 9. As DNA, the CDR3 is TGTGCCAGCAGCTTAGTAGGAGCCCGACTAGCGGGGGGCACAGATACGCAGTATTTT. Translation gives CASSLVGARLAGGTDTQYF. Combining the CDR3 with reference TRBV7-2 and TRBJ2-3 gives the whole variable domain GAGVSQSPSNKVTEKGKDVELRCDPISGHTALYWYRQSLGQGLEFLIYFQGNSAPDKSGLPSDRFSAERTGGSVSTLTIQRTQQEDSAVYLCASSLVGARLAGGTDTQYFGPGTRLTVL.

The J gene is TRBJ1-5, the V gene TRBV9; 7 bases map to TRBD1. With 0 bases clipped from V and 8 bases from J, the junction kept 11 bases outside the gene matches. CDR3 length: 16 amino acids. The V gene's germline CDR1 is SGDLS and CDR2 YYNGEE. In DNA form, the CDR3 reads TGTGCCAGCAGCGTAGGTCAGGGACAGTCTTTAGAGCCCCAGCATTTT. This translates into CASSVGQGQSLEPQHF.

This clone has only one observation. J is TRBJ1-5 and V is TRBV5-8; tentatively, D is TRBD1 (5 bases). Deletions cut 4 bases from V and 0 bases from J, with 11 bases between. The length of the CDR3 is 15 residues. Germline V CDR1 and CDR2: SGHTS, YDEGEE. The CDR3 sequence: CASSQGFHSNQPQHF. The CDR3 bases are TGTGCCAGCAGCCAGGGATTTCATAGCAATCAGCCCCAGCATTTT.

The chain carries TRBV2 and TRBJ2-7; D possibly corresponds to TRBD2 (7 bases). CDR1 is SNHLY, CDR2 FYNNEI, per germline. V lost 2 bases and J lost 7, with 18 bases in between. This CDR3 comprises 15 residues. The CDR3 DNA follows: TGTGCCAGCAGTGAAACACAGGGCGCGCGGGGGGAGCAGTACTTC. It encodes CASSETQGARGEQYF.

The chain couples TRBV29-1 to TRBJ2-7, with TRBD1 as a possible D gene (6 bases). The V end lost 1 base, the J end lost 9 bases, and 16 bases lay between the germline ends. CDR1 is SQVTM and CDR2 is ANQGSEA in the germline V gene. CDR3 length: 13 residues. The CDR3 sequence is CSVEGSSRGVQYF. The CDR3 DNA sequence: TGCAGCGTTGAAGGTAGTAGCAGGGGTGTGCAGTACTTC.

This clone has more than one count but fewer than ten. The chain is built from TRBV6-5 and TRBJ1-2, with D perhaps matching TRBD1 (5 bases). V was cut by 2 bases and J by 8 bases, with 12 bases left in between. The CDR3 loop spans 13 amino acids. CDR1 is MNHEY, CDR2 SVGAGI, per germline. The CDR3 spells CASSYNSGRGYTF. As DNA, the CDR3 is TGTGCCAGCAGTTACAACTCGGGGCGCGGCTACACCTTC.

The chain links TRBV5-1 to TRBJ2-4; D gene uncertain. Trimming took off 1 base at V and 8 bases at J, with 13 bases between the two ends. CDR3 length: 14 residues. Germline assignment: CDR1 SGHRS and CDR2 YFSETQ. CDR3 DNA sequence: TGCGCCAGCAGCTTGTTAACAGATGGAGACATTCAGTACTTC. It yields the protein CASSLLTDGDIQYF.

The genes are TRBV6-5 and TRBJ2-3; perhaps TRBD1 as D (5 bases). This CDR3 contains 14 residues. Trimming left V 2 bases short and J 0 bases short, with 6 bases between. The V gene's germline CDR1 is MNHEY and CDR2 SVGAGI. As DNA, the CDR3 is TGTGCCAGCAGTTACAGGGGAAGCACAGATACGCAGTATTTT. Its protein product is CASSYRGSTDTQYF.

The chain has TRBV13 and TRBJ2-3, with TRBD2 matching over 9 bases. Trimming at V came to 0 bases and at J to 2 bases, leaving 9 bases not matched to a gene. Germline V gene lookup returns CDR1 PRHDT and CDR2 FYEKMQ (reference sequence). This CDR3 region has 18 residues. The CDR3: CASSLGSLASGVTDTQYF. DNA for the CDR3: TGTGCCAGCAGCTTAGGCAGCCTGGCTAGCGGGGTCACAGATACGCAGTATTTT.

This clone appeared once. V and J are TRBV19 and TRBJ1-2, with D possibly matching TRBD1 (5 bases). The ends were cut back, 1 base at V and 8 bases at J, with 5 bases in the middle. The CDR3 is 11 amino acids. The germline gives CDR1 LNHDA, CDR2 SQIVND (reference sequence). CDR3 sequence: CASSIGGGYTF. CDR3 nucleotides: TGTGCCAGTAGTATAGGGGGCGGCTACACCTTC.

V is TRBV29-1 and J is TRBJ2-1, with unresolved D. The germline CDR1 and CDR2 sequences are SQVTM and ANQGSEA. This CDR3 has 13 amino acids. Trimming stripped 7 bases from V and 4 bases from J, with 14 bases between. The CDR3 spells CSGQARRYNEQFF. The CDR3, as DNA: TGCAGCGGCCAAGCCCGAAGATACAATGAGCAGTTCTTC.